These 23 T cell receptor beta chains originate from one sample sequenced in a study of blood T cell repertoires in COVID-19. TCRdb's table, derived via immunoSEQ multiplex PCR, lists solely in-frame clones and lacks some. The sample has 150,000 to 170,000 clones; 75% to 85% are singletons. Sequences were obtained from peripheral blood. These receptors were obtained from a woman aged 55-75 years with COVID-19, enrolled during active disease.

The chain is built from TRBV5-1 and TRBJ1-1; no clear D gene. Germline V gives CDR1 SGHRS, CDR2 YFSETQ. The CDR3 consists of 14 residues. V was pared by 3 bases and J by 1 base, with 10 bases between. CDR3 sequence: CASSSPPRNTEAFF. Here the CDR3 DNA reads TGCGCCAGCAGCTCCCCCCCTAGGAACACTGAAGCTTTCTTT.

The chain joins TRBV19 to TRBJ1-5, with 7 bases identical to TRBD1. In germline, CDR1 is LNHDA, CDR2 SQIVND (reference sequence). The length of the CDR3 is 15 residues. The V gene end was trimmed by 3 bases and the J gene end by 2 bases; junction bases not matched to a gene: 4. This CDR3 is CASSMSGQGNQPQHF. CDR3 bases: TGTGCCAGTAGTATGAGCGGACAGGGCAATCAGCCCCAGCATTTT.

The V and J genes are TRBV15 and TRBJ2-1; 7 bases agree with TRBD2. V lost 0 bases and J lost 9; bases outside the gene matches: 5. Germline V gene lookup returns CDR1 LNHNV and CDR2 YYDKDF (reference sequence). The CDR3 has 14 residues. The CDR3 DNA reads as TGTGCCACCAGCAGAGACAGCGGGACGTCTGAGCAGTTCTTC. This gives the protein CATSRDSGTSEQFF.

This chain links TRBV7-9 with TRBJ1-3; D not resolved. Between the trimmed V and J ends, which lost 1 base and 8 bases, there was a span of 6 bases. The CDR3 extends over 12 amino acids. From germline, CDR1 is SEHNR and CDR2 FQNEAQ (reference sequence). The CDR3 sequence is CASSLVVDTIYF. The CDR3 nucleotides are TGTGCCAGCAGCTTAGTCGTTGACACCATATATTTT.

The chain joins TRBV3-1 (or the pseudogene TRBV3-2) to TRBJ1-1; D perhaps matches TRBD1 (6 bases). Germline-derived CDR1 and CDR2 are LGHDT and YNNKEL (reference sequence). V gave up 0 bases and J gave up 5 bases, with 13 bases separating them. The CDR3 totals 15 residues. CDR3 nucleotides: TGTGCCAGCAGCCAAGAACAGGGAAAGGTGACTGAAGCTTTCTTT. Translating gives CASSQEQGKVTEAFF.

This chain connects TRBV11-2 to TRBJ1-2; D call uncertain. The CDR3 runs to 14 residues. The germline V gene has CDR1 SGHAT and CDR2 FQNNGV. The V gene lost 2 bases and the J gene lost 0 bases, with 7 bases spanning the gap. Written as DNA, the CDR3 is TGTGCCAGCAGCTTACTAGCAGCTAACTATGGCTACACCTTC. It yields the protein CASSLLAANYGYTF. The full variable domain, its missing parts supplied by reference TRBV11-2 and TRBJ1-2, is EAGVAQSPRYKIIEKRQSVAFWCNPISGHATLYWYQQILGQGPKLLIQFQNNGVVDDSQLPKDRFSAERLKGVDSTLKIQPAKLEDSAVYLCASSLLAANYGYTFGSGTRLTVV.

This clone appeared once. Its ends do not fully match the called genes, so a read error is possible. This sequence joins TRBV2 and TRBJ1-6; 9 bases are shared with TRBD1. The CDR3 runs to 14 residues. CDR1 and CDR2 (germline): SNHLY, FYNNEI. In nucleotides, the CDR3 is TGTGCCAGCAGGGAAGGACAGGGGAATTCACCCCTCCACTTT. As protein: CASREGQGNSPLHF.

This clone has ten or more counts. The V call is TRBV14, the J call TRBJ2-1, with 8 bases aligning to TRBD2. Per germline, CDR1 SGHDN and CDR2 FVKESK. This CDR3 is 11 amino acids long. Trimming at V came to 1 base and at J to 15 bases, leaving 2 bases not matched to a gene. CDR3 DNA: TGTGCCAGCAGCCAAGGCGGGAGGAGGTTCTTC. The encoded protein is CASSQGGRRFF.

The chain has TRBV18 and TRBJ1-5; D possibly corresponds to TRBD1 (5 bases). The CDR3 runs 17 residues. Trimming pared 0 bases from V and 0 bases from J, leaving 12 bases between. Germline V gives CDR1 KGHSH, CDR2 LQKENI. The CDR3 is CASSPPGRGDSNQPQHF. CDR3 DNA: TGTGCCAGCTCACCACCGGGCCGGGGGGATAGCAATCAGCCCCAGCATTTT. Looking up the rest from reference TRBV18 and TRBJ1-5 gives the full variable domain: NAGVMQNPRHLVRRRGQEARLRCSPMKGHSHVYWYRQLPEEGLKFMVYLQKENIIDESGMPKERFSAEFPKEGPSILRIQQVVRGDSAAYFCASSPPGRGDSNQPQHFGDGTRLSIL.

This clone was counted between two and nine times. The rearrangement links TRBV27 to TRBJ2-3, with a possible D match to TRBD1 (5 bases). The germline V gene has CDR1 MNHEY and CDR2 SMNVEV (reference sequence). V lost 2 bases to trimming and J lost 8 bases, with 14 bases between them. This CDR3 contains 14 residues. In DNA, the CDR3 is TGTGCCAGCAGTTTAAGGGCAGGGCTAAGTACGCAGTATTTT. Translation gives CASSLRAGLSTQYF.

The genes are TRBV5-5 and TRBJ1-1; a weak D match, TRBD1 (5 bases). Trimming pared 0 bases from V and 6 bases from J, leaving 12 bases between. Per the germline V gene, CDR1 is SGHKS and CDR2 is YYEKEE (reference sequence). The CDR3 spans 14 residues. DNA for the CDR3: TGTGCCAGCAGCTTGGATGGAGGGGTGGCTGAAGCTTTCTTT. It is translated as CASSLDGGVAEAFF.

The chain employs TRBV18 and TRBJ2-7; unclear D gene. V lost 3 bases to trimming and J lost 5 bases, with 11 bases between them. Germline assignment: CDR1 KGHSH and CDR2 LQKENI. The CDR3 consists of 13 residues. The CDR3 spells CASSPTASHEQYF. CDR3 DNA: TGTGCCAGCTCACCCACCGCGTCCCACGAGCAGTACTTC.

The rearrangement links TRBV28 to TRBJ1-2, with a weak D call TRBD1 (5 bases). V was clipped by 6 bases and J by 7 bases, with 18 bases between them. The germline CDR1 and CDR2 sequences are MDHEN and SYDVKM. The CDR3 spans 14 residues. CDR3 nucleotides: TGTGCCAGCAGGACATTCCAGGGCGTTCGTGGCTACACCTTC. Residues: CASRTFQGVRGYTF.

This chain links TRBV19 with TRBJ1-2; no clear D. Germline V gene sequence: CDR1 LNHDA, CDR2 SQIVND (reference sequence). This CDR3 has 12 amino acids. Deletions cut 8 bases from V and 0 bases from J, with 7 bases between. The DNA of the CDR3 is TGTGCCAGTGCCGGGGCTAACTATGGCTACACCTTC. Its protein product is CASAGANYGYTF.

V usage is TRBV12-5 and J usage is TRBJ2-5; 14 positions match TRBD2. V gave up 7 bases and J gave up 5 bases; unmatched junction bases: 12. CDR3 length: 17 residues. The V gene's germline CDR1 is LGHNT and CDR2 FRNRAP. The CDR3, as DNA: TGTGCTAGTGCCCCGGGGACTAGCGGGAGTGGGCGCGAGACCCAGTACTTC. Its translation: CASAPGTSGSGRETQYF.

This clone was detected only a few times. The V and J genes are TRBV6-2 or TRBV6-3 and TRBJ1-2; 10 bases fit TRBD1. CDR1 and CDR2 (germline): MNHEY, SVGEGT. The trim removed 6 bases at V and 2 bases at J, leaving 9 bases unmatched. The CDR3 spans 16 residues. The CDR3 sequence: CASSSLPGQGNYGYTF. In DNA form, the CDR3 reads TGTGCCAGCAGCAGCCTACCGGGACAGGGGAACTATGGCTACACCTTC.

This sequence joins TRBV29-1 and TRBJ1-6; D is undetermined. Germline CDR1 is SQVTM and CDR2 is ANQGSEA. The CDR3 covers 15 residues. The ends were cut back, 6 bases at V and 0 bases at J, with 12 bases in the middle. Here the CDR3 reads CSVADGSSYNSPLHF. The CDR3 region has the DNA TGCAGCGTCGCGGACGGGAGCTCCTATAATTCACCCCTCCACTTT. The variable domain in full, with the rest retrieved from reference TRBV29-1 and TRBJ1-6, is SAVISQKPSRDICQRGTSLTIQCQVDSQVTMMFWYRQQPGQSLTLIATANQGSEATYESGFVIDKFPISRPNLTFSTLTVSNMSPEDSSIYLCSVADGSSYNSPLHFGNGTRLTVT.

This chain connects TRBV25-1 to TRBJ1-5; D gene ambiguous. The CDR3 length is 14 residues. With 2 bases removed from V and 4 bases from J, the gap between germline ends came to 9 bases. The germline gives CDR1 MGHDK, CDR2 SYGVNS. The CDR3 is CASSEDGGNQPQHF. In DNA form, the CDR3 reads TGTGCCAGCAGTGAAGATGGAGGGAATCAGCCCCAGCATTTT.

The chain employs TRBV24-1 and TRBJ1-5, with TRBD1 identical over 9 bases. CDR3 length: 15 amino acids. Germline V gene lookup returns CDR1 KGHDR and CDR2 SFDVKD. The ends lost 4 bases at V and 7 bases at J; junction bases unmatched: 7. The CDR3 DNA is TGTGCCACCAGTGAGGGGGGACAGGGTAGCCAGCCCCAGCATTTT. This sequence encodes CATSEGGQGSQPQHF.

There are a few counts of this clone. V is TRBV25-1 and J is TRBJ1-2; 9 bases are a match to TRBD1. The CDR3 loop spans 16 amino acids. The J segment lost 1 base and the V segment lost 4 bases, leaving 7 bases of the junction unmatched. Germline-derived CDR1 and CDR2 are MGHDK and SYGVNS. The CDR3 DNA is TGTGCCAGCAGTGTCACACAGGGGGCCCGTAACTATGGCTACACCTTC. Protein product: CASSVTQGARNYGYTF.

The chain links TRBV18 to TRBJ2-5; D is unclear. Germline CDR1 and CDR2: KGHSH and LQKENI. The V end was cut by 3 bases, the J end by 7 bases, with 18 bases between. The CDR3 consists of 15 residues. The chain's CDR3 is CASSPSWLSPRTQYF. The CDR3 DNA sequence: TGTGCCAGCTCACCCTCGTGGCTTAGCCCCCGGACCCAGTACTTC.

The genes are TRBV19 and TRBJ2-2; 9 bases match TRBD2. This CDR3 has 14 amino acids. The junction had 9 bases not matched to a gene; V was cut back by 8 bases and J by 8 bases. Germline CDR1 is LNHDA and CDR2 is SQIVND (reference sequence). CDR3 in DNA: TGTGCCAGTGATAAGGCGGGAGGGCCAGGGGAGCTGTTTTTT. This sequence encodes CASDKAGGPGELFF.

CDR3 DNA: TGTGCCAGCAGCTTCGCAGGGGGCGCCTACAATGAGCAGTTCTTC. It specifies CASSFAGGAYNEQFF. The chain combines TRBV11-3 with TRBJ2-1, with TRBD1 matching over 8 bases. Germline V CDR1 and CDR2: SGHNT, YENEEA. The ends lost 3 bases at V and 2 bases at J; junction bases unmatched: 3. This CDR3 has 15 amino acids.